This T cell receptor (beta chain) appears in the sequencing data of a study of shared clonotypes between healthy human individuals. Looked up from germline, CDR1 is MGHRA and CDR2 is YSYEKL. Trimming took 2 bases from V and 5 from J; bases not matched to a gene: 13. The CDR3 is 17 amino acids. Every donor, a Caucasian adult, lived in Nashville, Tennessee. The split of CD4+ cells yielded CD45RA+ naive and CD45RA-negative memory subsets. Details on this clone: Its cognate antigen is unknown.

DNA at 200 ng, around 30,000 T cell genomes, went into sorted-subset replicate PCRs. Assay: immunoSEQ multiplex PCR; the TCRdb copy retains only in-frame clones and omits some. This table has approximately 2.4 million clones, approximately 96% appearing once. Findings and limits, study-wide: Across a handful of donors, naive CD4 shared roughly 5.2%, naive CD8 about 3.2%, memory CD4 over 2%, memory CD8 about 0.4%.

This sequence originates from a man younger than 35 in good health. The rearrangement links TRBV4-1 to TRBJ2-5; 8 positions agree with TRBD1. The material sequenced was naive CD4+ T cells sorted from blood. This sample's subset: CD45RA+ positively selected. The CDR3 loop reads CASSQLFTGYRGETQYF. CDR3 in DNA: TGCGCCAGCAGCCAACTCTTTACAGGCTACAGGGGGGAGACCCAGTACTTC.